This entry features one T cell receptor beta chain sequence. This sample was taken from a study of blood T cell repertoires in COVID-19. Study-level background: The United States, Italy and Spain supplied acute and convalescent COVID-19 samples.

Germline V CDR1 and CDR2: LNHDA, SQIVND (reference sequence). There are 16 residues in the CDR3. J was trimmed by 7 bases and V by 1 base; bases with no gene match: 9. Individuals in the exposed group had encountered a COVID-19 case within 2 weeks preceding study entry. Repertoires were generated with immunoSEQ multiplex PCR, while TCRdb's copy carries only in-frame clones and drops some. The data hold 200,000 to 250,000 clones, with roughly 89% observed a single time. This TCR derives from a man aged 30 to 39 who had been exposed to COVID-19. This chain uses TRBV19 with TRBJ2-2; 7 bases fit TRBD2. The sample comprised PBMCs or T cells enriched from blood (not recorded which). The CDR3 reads CASSIGATPGGGELFF. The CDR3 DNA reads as TGTGCCAGTAGTATAGGTGCCACCCCGGGAGGCGGGGAGCTGTTTTTT.